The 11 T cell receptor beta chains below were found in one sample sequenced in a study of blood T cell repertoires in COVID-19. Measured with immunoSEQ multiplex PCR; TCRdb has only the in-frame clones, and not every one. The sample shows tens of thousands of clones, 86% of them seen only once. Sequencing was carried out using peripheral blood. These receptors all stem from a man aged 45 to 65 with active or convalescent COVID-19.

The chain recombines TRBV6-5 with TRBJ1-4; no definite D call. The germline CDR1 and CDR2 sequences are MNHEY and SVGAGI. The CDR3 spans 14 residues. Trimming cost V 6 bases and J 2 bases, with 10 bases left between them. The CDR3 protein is CASSPGWTNEKLFF. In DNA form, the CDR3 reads TGTGCCAGCAGCCCCGGGTGGACTAATGAAAAACTGTTTTTT.

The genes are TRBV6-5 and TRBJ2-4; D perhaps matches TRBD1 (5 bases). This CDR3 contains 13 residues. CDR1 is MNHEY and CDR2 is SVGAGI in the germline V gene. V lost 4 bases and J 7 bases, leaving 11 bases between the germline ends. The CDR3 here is CASSFRGLNIQYF. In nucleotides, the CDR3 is TGTGCCAGCAGTTTTAGGGGTTTGAACATTCAGTACTTC.

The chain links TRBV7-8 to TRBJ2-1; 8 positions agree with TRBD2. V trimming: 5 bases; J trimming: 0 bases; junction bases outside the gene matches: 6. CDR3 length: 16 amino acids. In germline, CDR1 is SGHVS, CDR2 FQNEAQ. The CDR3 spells CASSRTGGFSYNEQFF. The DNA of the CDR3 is TGTGCCAGCAGCCGGACGGGGGGGTTCTCCTACAATGAGCAGTTCTTC.

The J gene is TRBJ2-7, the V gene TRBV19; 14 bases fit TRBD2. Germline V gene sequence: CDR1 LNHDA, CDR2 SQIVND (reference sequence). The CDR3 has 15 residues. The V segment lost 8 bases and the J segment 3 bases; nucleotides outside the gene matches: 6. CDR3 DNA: TGTGCCAGTCGAGAGGGACTAGCGGGAGTCTACGAGCAGTACTTC. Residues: CASREGLAGVYEQYF.

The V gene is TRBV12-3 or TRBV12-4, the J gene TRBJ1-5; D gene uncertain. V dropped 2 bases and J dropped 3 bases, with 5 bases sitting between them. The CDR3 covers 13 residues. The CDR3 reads CASSLLLNQPQHF. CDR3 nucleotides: TGTGCCAGCAGTTTATTACTCAATCAGCCCCAGCATTTT.

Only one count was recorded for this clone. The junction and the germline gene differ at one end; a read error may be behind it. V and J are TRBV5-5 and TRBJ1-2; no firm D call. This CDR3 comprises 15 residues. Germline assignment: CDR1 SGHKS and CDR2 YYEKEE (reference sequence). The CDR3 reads CASSLNGRQEYGYTF. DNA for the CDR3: TGTGCCAGCAGCTTGAACGGGAGGCAGGAGTATGGTTACACCTTC.

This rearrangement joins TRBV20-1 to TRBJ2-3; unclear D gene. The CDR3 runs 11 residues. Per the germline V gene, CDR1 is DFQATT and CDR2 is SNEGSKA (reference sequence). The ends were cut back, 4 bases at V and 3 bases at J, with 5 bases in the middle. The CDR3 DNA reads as TGCAGTGCTACAAAAACAGATACGCAGTATTTT. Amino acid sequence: CSATKTDTQYF.

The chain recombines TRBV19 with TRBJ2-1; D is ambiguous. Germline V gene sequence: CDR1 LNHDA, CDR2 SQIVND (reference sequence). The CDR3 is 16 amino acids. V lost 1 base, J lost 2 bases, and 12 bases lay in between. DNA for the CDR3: TGTGCCAGTAGTATAGGCACCGATGAGCCCTACAATGAGCAGTTCTTC. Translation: CASSIGTDEPYNEQFF.

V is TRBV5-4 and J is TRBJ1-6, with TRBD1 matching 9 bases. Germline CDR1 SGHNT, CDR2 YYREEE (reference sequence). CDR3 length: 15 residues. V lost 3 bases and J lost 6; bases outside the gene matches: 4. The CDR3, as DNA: TGTGCCAGCAGCTCACGGACAGGGGTTAATTCACCCCTCCACTTT. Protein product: CASSSRTGVNSPLHF.

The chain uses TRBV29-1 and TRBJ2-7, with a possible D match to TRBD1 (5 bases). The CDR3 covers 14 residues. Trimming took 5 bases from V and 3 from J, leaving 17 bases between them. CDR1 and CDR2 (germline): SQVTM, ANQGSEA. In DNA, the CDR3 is TGCAGCGTTATCCGACAGAGTACATACTACGAGCAGTACTTC. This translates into CSVIRQSTYYEQYF.

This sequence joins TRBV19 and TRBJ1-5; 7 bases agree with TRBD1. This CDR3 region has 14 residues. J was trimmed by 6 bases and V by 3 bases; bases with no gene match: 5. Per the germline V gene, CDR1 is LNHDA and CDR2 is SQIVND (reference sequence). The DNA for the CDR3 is TGTGCCAGTAGTATCGTCCCAGGGGGTCAGCCCCAGCATTTT. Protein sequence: CASSIVPGGQPQHF.